The next 17 T cell receptor beta chains were all read from a single sample in a study of cytomegalovirus exposure and HLA in healthy donors. PCR used 60 Vbeta primers and 13 Jbeta primers. The protocol was immunoSEQ multiplex PCR, while the TCRdb copy is restricted to in-frame clones and leaves out a portion. The sample lists about 210,000 clones, roughly 90% seen once, with roughly 0.32% in the top ten. The sample taken for sequencing was PBMCs. These receptors were collected from a woman aged 25 to 45 in good health and CMV-seronegative.

The rearrangement joins TRBV7-3 to TRBJ2-2; 11 bases match TRBD2. The germline V gene has CDR1 SGHTA and CDR2 FQGTGA. The CDR3 length is 15 residues. Germline trimming cut 5 bases from V and 5 bases from J; bases unmatched to any gene: 4. For the CDR3, the DNA is TGTGCCAGCAGCGTAGCGGGAGGGGGAACCGGGGAGCTGTTTTTT. Translation gives CASSVAGGGTGELFF.

This clone was detected only once. The V and J genes are TRBV28 and TRBJ2-7; 7 positions match TRBD2. After removal of 5 bases from V and 2 bases from J, the junction contained 12 bases not matched to a gene. This CDR3 is built from 16 residues. Germline assignment: CDR1 MDHEN and CDR2 SYDVKM. In DNA form, the CDR3 reads TGTGCCAGCAGTACTCATCATAGCGGGTTCGCCTACGAGCAGTACTTC. Its translation is CASSTHHSGFAYEQYF.

The J gene is TRBJ1-2, the V gene TRBV27; the match to TRBD1 covers 9 bases. The CDR3 extends over 14 amino acids. The germline V gene has CDR1 MNHEY and CDR2 SMNVEV (reference sequence). J lost 9 bases, V lost 7 bases, and 12 bases had no gene match. The CDR3 sequence: CASTEFTGGRRYTF. DNA of the CDR3: TGTGCCAGCACAGAATTCACAGGGGGCAGGCGCTACACCTTC.

The chain uses TRBV19 and TRBJ2-7; 16 positions agree with TRBD2. Per germline, CDR1 LNHDA and CDR2 SQIVND (reference sequence). This CDR3 region has 18 residues. The junction had 15 bases not matched to a gene; V was cut back by 6 bases and J by 7 bases. CDR3 sequence: CASSRTGTSGGASREQYF. CDR3 DNA sequence: TGTGCCAGTAGCAGAACCGGGACTAGCGGGGGGGCCTCGCGGGAGCAGTACTTC. The variable domain in full, with the rest retrieved from reference TRBV19 and TRBJ2-7, is DGGITQSPKYLFRKEGQNVTLSCEQNLNHDAMYWYRQDPGQGLRLIYYSQIVNDFQKGDIAEGYSVSREKKESFPLTVTSAQKNPTAFYLCASSRTGTSGGASREQYFGPGTRLTVT.

J is TRBJ1-2 and V is TRBV27; D is uncertain. The length of the CDR3 is 13 residues. V lost 2 bases and J lost 0, with 4 bases in between. From germline, CDR1 is MNHEY and CDR2 SMNVEV (reference sequence). CDR3 protein: CASSLRANYGYTF. In DNA form, the CDR3 reads TGTGCCAGCAGTTTACGTGCTAACTATGGCTACACCTTC.

The chain employs TRBV6-5 and TRBJ2-5; 8 bases fit TRBD2. CDR1 and CDR2 (germline): MNHEY, SVGAGI. V lost 2 bases, J lost 4 bases, and 6 bases stayed unmatched. The CDR3 runs to 15 residues. The CDR3 DNA is TGTGCCAGCAGTTACCGTCCGGGGGGGGGAGAGACCCAGTACTTC. Translating gives CASSYRPGGGETQYF.

The chain is built from TRBV11-2 and TRBJ1-1; TRBD1 matches at 8 bases. CDR3 length: 14 amino acids. J gave up 3 bases and V 3 bases, and 3 bases lay outside the gene matches. In germline, CDR1 is SGHAT, CDR2 FQNNGV. CDR3 sequence: CASSFQGADTEAFF. CDR3 DNA sequence: TGTGCCAGCAGCTTCCAGGGGGCGGACACTGAAGCTTTCTTT. The full variable domain, completed using reference TRBV11-2 and TRBJ1-1, is EAGVAQSPRYKIIEKRQSVAFWCNPISGHATLYWYQQILGQGPKLLIQFQNNGVVDDSQLPKDRFSAERLKGVDSTLKIQPAKLEDSAVYLCASSFQGADTEAFFGQGTRLTVV.

CDR3 DNA: TGTGCCAGTAGTACGGACAGAAACACAGATACGCAGTATTTT. It is translated as CASSTDRNTDTQYF. The J gene is TRBJ2-3, the V gene TRBV19; weak D call: TRBD1 (6 bases). The CDR3 loop spans 14 amino acids. Per the germline V gene, CDR1 is LNHDA and CDR2 is SQIVND (reference sequence). V was shortened by 4 bases and J by 2 bases, with 10 bases between the two germline ends.

The chain combines TRBV5-6 with TRBJ2-7, with no clear D. Trimming removed 1 base at V and 2 bases at J, with 7 bases between. The CDR3 has 13 amino acids. Per germline, CDR1 SGHDT and CDR2 YYEEEE. The chain's CDR3 is CASSLYRPYEQYF. The CDR3 coding sequence is TGTGCCAGCAGCTTGTACAGACCCTACGAGCAGTACTTC.

This clone turned up a few times. V is TRBV29-1 and J is TRBJ2-7, with D maybe TRBD1 (6 bases). Trimming took 7 bases from V and 7 from J, leaving 23 bases between them. Germline loops: CDR1 SQVTM, CDR2 ANQGSEA. The CDR3 is made up of 14 amino acids. The CDR3 DNA follows: TGCAGCGCAAGGGCCGGGACAACAGAGGGAGAGCAGTACTTC. Encoded protein: CSARAGTTEGEQYF.

The rearrangement joins TRBV19 to TRBJ1-5; maybe TRBD1 (6 bases). This CDR3 is 16 amino acids long. Germline CDR1 and CDR2: LNHDA and SQIVND (reference sequence). The ends were cut back, 6 bases at V and 0 bases at J, with 15 bases in the middle. CDR3 DNA sequence: TGTGCCAGTAGCTTCCGGGACACAAATAGCAATCAGCCCCAGCATTTT. Translation gives CASSFRDTNSNQPQHF. Using reference TRBV19 and TRBJ1-5 for the parts outside the CDR3, the full variable domain is DGGITQSPKYLFRKEGQNVTLSCEQNLNHDAMYWYRQDPGQGLRLIYYSQIVNDFQKGDIAEGYSVSREKKESFPLTVTSAQKNPTAFYLCASSFRDTNSNQPQHFGDGTRLSIL.

This clone was seen a single time. Other DNA sequences from this sample encode an identical CDR3 as well. CDR3 amino acids: CASSTPSTDTQYF. The CDR3 nucleotides read TGTGCCAGCAGTACTCCTAGCACAGATACGCAGTATTTT. This chain uses TRBV28 with TRBJ2-3; no definite D call. This CDR3 comprises 13 residues. Looked up from germline, CDR1 is MDHEN and CDR2 is SYDVKM. The ends were cut back, 5 bases at V and 0 bases at J, with 6 bases in the middle.

This clone was found a few times. CDR3 sequence reads: CASSWGLAGGASTDTQYF. The CDR3 nucleotides are TGTGCCAGCAGCTGGGGACTAGCGGGAGGGGCAAGCACAGATACGCAGTATTTT. The rearrangement joins TRBV5-6 to TRBJ2-3, with 16 bases aligning to TRBD2. This CDR3 region has 18 residues. Germline CDR1 is SGHDT and CDR2 is YYEEEE. V gave up 3 bases and J gave up 0 bases; unmatched junction bases: 4.

The chain uses TRBV6-1 and TRBJ1-5, with a possible D match to TRBD1 (6 bases). The CDR3 is 15 amino acids. Trimming took 7 bases from V and 1 from J, leaving 14 bases between them. CDR1 is MNHNS, CDR2 SASEGT, per germline. The CDR3: CASIFWGQSNQPQHF. The DNA of the CDR3 is TGTGCCAGCATTTTTTGGGGGCAGAGCAATCAGCCCCAGCATTTT.

The genes are TRBV28 and TRBJ2-5; tentative D call: TRBD1 (6 bases). The CDR3 totals 14 residues. V was pared by 5 bases and J by 5 bases, with 15 bases between. Germline V gene sequence: CDR1 MDHEN, CDR2 SYDVKM. CDR3 amino acids: CASSPNQGYETQYF. CDR3 coding DNA: TGTGCCAGCAGTCCAAACCAGGGGTATGAGACCCAGTACTTC.

CDR3 amino acids: CASSPPSDPRGYTF. For the CDR3, the DNA is TGTGCCAGCAGTCCCCCTTCGGATCCGAGGGGCTACACCTTC. V and J are TRBV28 and TRBJ1-2; no firm D call. Trimming cost V 5 bases and J 8 bases, with 18 bases left between them. Germline V lookup: CDR1 MDHEN, CDR2 SYDVKM. The CDR3 loop spans 14 amino acids.

The genes are TRBV11-3 and TRBJ1-2; D is ambiguous. Looked up from germline, CDR1 is SGHNT and CDR2 is YENEEA. The CDR3 loop spans 12 amino acids. V lost 5 bases to trimming and J lost 7 bases, with 11 bases between them. In DNA, the CDR3 is TGTGCCAGCAGCCAAGCGGGGAGTGGCTACACCTTC. Its translation: CASSQAGSGYTF. The full variable domain, in which reference TRBV11-3 and TRBJ1-2 provide the parts outside the CDR3, is EAGVVQSPRYKIIEKKQPVAFWCNPISGHNTLYWYLQNLGQGPELLIRYENEEAVDDSQLPKDRFSAERLKGVDSTLKIQPAELGDSAVYLCASSQAGSGYTFGSGTRLTVV.